These 29 T cell receptor beta chains were sequenced from one sample in a study of blood T cell repertoires in COVID-19. Measured with immunoSEQ multiplex PCR; TCRdb has only the in-frame clones, and not every one. Found here are more than 65,000 clones, approximately 88% of them singletons; the top ten hold around 5.8%. Sequencing used peripheral blood. The source is a woman in her forties or fifties with acute or convalescent COVID-19.

V usage is TRBV27 and J usage is TRBJ1-4, with D possibly matching TRBD1 (5 bases). In germline, CDR1 is MNHEY, CDR2 SMNVEV (reference sequence). The CDR3 is made up of 15 amino acids. Trimming took off 8 bases at V and 0 bases at J, with 13 bases between the two ends. The CDR3 bases are TGTGCCAGCCGTTGGGGGGGAGCAACTAATGAAAAACTGTTTTTT. The encoded protein is CASRWGGATNEKLFF.

This clone was counted once. The genes are TRBV7-9 and TRBJ2-1, with 12 nucleotides matching TRBD2. With V trimmed by 3 bases and J by 7 bases, 4 bases remained unmatched. The CDR3 extends over 15 amino acids. From germline, CDR1 is SEHNR and CDR2 FQNEAQ (reference sequence). CDR3 residues: CASSFASGRENEQFF. The CDR3 DNA is TGTGCCAGCAGCTTTGCTAGCGGGAGGGAGAATGAGCAGTTCTTC.

This chain connects TRBV7-2 to TRBJ2-3; 7 bases are a match to TRBD2. CDR1 SGHTA and CDR2 FQGNSA come from the germline V gene. The trim removed 1 base at V and 1 base at J, leaving 2 bases unmatched. The length of the CDR3 is 15 residues. CDR3 nucleotide sequence: TGTGCCAGCAGCTTAGTCAGCGGGGGCACAGATACGCAGTATTTT. It translates to CASSLVSGGTDTQYF.

V gene TRBV30 combines with J gene TRBJ2-5, with D perhaps matching TRBD1 (5 bases). The V end was cut by 1 base, the J end by 4 bases, with 10 bases between. The CDR3 consists of 13 residues. Germline V lookup: CDR1 GTSNPN, CDR2 SVGIG (reference sequence). The CDR3 DNA reads TGTGCCTGGAGTGGGGGTAGGGGAGAGACCCAGTACTTC. Residues: CAWSGGRGETQYF.

In its sample, this clone was seen once. V usage is TRBV7-9 and J usage is TRBJ1-1; the D gene is possibly TRBD1 (5 bases). The V end was cut by 2 bases, the J end by 2 bases, with 12 bases between. The CDR3 runs to 15 residues. The germline gives CDR1 SEHNR, CDR2 FQNEAQ (reference sequence). The CDR3 is CASSLLGVGNTEAFF. In DNA form, the CDR3 reads TGTGCCAGCAGCTTATTAGGGGTTGGTAACACTGAAGCTTTCTTT.

This sequence joins TRBV28 and TRBJ1-1; TRBD1 might be the D (5 bases). The CDR3 has 12 residues. Looked up from germline, CDR1 is MDHEN and CDR2 is SYDVKM. Trimming removed 4 bases from V and 11 bases from J, with 14 bases in between. CDR3 sequence (DNA): TGTGCCAGCAGTTACCTTCGGGGGAAGGCTTTCTTT. As protein: CASSYLRGKAFF.

The chain carries TRBV19 and TRBJ2-3, with unresolved D. The CDR3 extends over 13 amino acids. The V gene lost 3 bases and the J gene lost 5 bases, with 9 bases spanning the gap. The germline CDR1 and CDR2 sequences are LNHDA and SQIVND (reference sequence). CDR3 in DNA: TGTGCCAGTAGTATTAAGCGTGGAGATACGCAGTATTTT. It translates to CASSIKRGDTQYF.

The chain employs TRBV4-2 and TRBJ1-1; 7 bases fit TRBD1. Trimming took 3 bases from V and 7 from J; bases not matched to a gene: 11. The CDR3 spans 15 residues. In germline, CDR1 is LGHNA, CDR2 YNFKEQ. In DNA form, the CDR3 reads TGTGCCAGCAGCCAGGAGCGCAGGGGGACAAATGAAGCTTTCTTT. Its translation is CASSQERRGTNEAFF.

The rearrangement links TRBV10-3 to TRBJ2-1; D not resolved. CDR3 length equals 13 residues. V was shortened by 2 bases and J by 5 bases, with 7 bases between the two germline ends. Germline V lookup: CDR1 ENHRY, CDR2 SYGVKD. The CDR3 loop reads CAISEESNNEQFF. The CDR3 coding sequence is TGTGCCATCAGTGAGGAGAGTAACAATGAGCAGTTCTTC.

This clone was observed a few times. The J gene is TRBJ1-1, the V gene TRBV7-9; 8 bases agree with TRBD1. From germline, CDR1 is SEHNR and CDR2 FQNEAQ (reference sequence). The CDR3 is made up of 14 amino acids. J was trimmed by 5 bases and V by 1 base; bases with no gene match: 3. CDR3 residues: CASSLGTGRTEAFF. The CDR3 region has the DNA TGTGCCAGCAGCTTAGGGACAGGGAGGACTGAAGCTTTCTTT.

The chain joins TRBV14 to TRBJ1-4; tentative D call: TRBD1 (5 bases). Germline CDR1 is SGHDN and CDR2 is FVKESK. V was pared by 4 bases and J by 4 bases, with 22 bases between. The CDR3 spans 18 residues. CDR3 in DNA: TGTGCCAGCAGCCGACCTCGACAAGGAGGGGCATTTAATGAAAAACTGTTTTTT. It encodes CASSRPRQGGAFNEKLFF.

The V and J genes are TRBV19 and TRBJ2-7; 10 bases are shared with TRBD1. This CDR3 has 12 amino acids. J gave up 4 bases and V 10 bases, and 4 bases lay outside the gene matches. The germline V gene has CDR1 LNHDA and CDR2 SQIVND (reference sequence). This chain's CDR3 is CATGTGDYEQYF. The CDR3 region has the DNA TGTGCCACCGGGACAGGGGATTACGAGCAGTACTTC.

The chain is built from TRBV6-2 or TRBV6-3 and TRBJ1-1; 7 nucleotides match TRBD1. After removal of 5 bases from V and 0 bases from J, the junction contained 3 bases not matched to a gene. Germline V lookup: CDR1 MNHEY, CDR2 SVGEGT. This CDR3 is 14 amino acids long. The CDR3 DNA reads as TGTGCCAGCAGTGGGGGACAGATGAACACTGAAGCTTTCTTT. It codes for CASSGGQMNTEAFF.

The V call is TRBV5-4, the J call TRBJ2-1, with 11 positions matching TRBD2. The CDR3 is 14 residues long. Trimming cost V 2 bases and J 9 bases; bases outside gene matches: 4. The germline V gene encodes CDR1 SGHNT and CDR2 YYREEE (reference sequence). CDR3 nucleotides: TGTGCCAGCAGCTTCCATAGCGGGGGGGGTGAGCAGTTCTTC. It codes for CASSFHSGGGEQFF.

Here the CDR3 reads CASSHSTGGNTEAFF. CDR3 DNA: TGCGCCAGCAGCCACTCGACAGGGGGCAACACTGAAGCTTTCTTT. The chain is built from TRBV4-1 and TRBJ1-1; 10 nucleotides match TRBD1. There are 15 residues in the CDR3. V lost 3 bases, J lost 2 bases, and 3 bases stayed unmatched. Germline CDR1 MGHRA, CDR2 YSYEKL.

The chain joins TRBV27 to TRBJ2-5; no clear D. Trimming removed 1 base at V and 5 bases at J, with 17 bases between. The length of the CDR3 is 16 residues. Germline CDR1 is MNHEY and CDR2 is SMNVEV (reference sequence). The CDR3 sequence: CASSLFGLNRRETQYF. The CDR3 coding sequence is TGTGCCAGCAGTTTATTTGGGCTAAACAGACGGGAGACCCAGTACTTC.

V and J are TRBV6-6 and TRBJ1-1; 9 positions agree with TRBD1. The V gene end was trimmed by 1 base and the J gene end by 3 bases; junction bases not matched to a gene: 3. This CDR3 has 15 residues. The germline V gene has CDR1 MNHNY and CDR2 SVGAGI (reference sequence). The CDR3 bases are TGTGCCAGCAGTTACTACAGGGGGCAGGACACTGAAGCTTTCTTT. It translates to CASSYYRGQDTEAFF.

CDR3 residues: CASSENGLSYEQYF. The DNA for the CDR3 is TGTGCCAGCAGTGAAAATGGCCTCTCCTACGAGCAGTACTTC. The rearrangement links TRBV2 to TRBJ2-7, with unresolved D. V was pared by 2 bases and J by 0 bases, with 8 bases between. Germline assignment: CDR1 SNHLY and CDR2 FYNNEI. CDR3 size: 14 residues.

The chain recombines TRBV5-1 with TRBJ1-6; TRBD1 might be the D (5 bases). V lost 6 bases, J lost 8 bases, and 18 bases lay in between. CDR3 length: 15 residues. Germline assignment: CDR1 SGHRS and CDR2 YFSETQ. The CDR3 DNA reads as TGCGCCAGCACCCAATCAGGGCGGAAGGATTCACCCCTCCACTTT. Protein product: CASTQSGRKDSPLHF.

The CDR3 DNA follows: TGTGCCAGCAGTTTGAGGGAGACTGAAGCTTTCTTT. Encoded protein: CASSLRETEAFF. The chain carries TRBV28 and TRBJ1-1, with no clear D. V shed 3 bases and J shed 5 bases, with 7 bases lying between them. CDR3 length: 12 residues. CDR1 is MDHEN, CDR2 SYDVKM, per germline.

This rearrangement joins TRBV5-4 to TRBJ2-4, with D possibly TRBD1 on 5 matching bases. This CDR3 spans 14 amino acids. Germline CDR1 and CDR2: SGHNT and YYREEE (reference sequence). Trimming cost V 0 bases and J 5 bases, with 9 bases left between them. In DNA form, the CDR3 reads TGTGCCAGCAGCTTGGGGCAGGGCGAAAACATTCAGTACTTC. Protein sequence: CASSLGQGENIQYF.

This chain connects TRBV5-1 to TRBJ2-3; the match to TRBD1 covers 12 bases. The J segment lost 3 bases and the V segment lost 4 bases, leaving 6 bases of the junction unmatched. The CDR3 length is 16 residues. CDR1 and CDR2 from the germline V gene are SGHRS and YFSETQ. Here the CDR3 DNA reads TGCGCCAGCAGCATGGTGGGACAGGGGGCAACAGATACGCAGTATTTT. Its translation: CASSMVGQGATDTQYF.

The genes are TRBV4-1 and TRBJ1-2; D is uncertain. Germline-derived CDR1 and CDR2 are MGHRA and YSYEKL. V was shortened by 2 bases and J by 6 bases, with 16 bases between the two germline ends. The CDR3 runs 15 residues. CDR3 protein: CASSQSIAVTDGYTF. The CDR3 DNA sequence: TGCGCCAGCAGCCAATCTATCGCGGTTACTGATGGCTACACCTTC.

The rearrangement uses TRBV6-5 and TRBJ1-2; 8 bases are a match to TRBD1. The V segment lost 5 bases and the J segment 4 bases; nucleotides outside the gene matches: 6. The CDR3 has 14 amino acids. Germline loops: CDR1 MNHEY, CDR2 SVGAGI. CDR3 coding DNA: TGTGCCAGCAGTAAGGACAGGGCCCCCTATGGCTACACCTTC. This codes for CASSKDRAPYGYTF.

This chain connects TRBV5-5 to TRBJ2-1, with D perhaps TRBD1 (6 bases). Germline CDR1 SGHKS, CDR2 YYEKEE (reference sequence). Trimming took 1 base from V and 5 from J, leaving 19 bases between them. This CDR3 has 17 residues. The CDR3, as DNA: TGTGCCAGCAGCTTGTGGCCGAGGGGGTATTCGGACAATGAGCAGTTCTTC. This translates into CASSLWPRGYSDNEQFF.

The chain combines TRBV9 with TRBJ2-1, with 7 bases aligning to TRBD2. The CDR3 is 14 residues long. The trim removed 5 bases at V and 7 bases at J, leaving 9 bases unmatched. Per germline, CDR1 SGDLS and CDR2 YYNGEE. DNA of the CDR3: TGTGCCAGCAGTCCGGCGGGAGTCGTGAATGAGCAGTTCTTC. Protein: CASSPAGVVNEQFF. Full variable domain (rest looked up from reference TRBV9 and TRBJ2-1): DSGVTQTPKHLITATGQRVTLRCSPRSGDLSVYWYQQSLDQGLQFLIQYYNGEERAKGNILERFSAQQFPDLHSELNLSSLELGDSALYFCASSPAGVVNEQFFGPGTRLTVL.

The rearrangement joins TRBV27 to TRBJ1-2; D gene ambiguous. The ends were cut back, 2 bases at V and 0 bases at J, with 13 bases in the middle. CDR1 and CDR2 (germline): MNHEY, SMNVEV (reference sequence). The CDR3 sequence is 16 residues long. CDR3 in amino acids: CASSLKAITANYGYTF. As DNA, the CDR3 is TGTGCCAGCAGTTTAAAAGCGATTACGGCTAACTATGGCTACACCTTC.

V usage is TRBV3-1 (or the pseudogene TRBV3-2) and J usage is TRBJ2-1, with 8 nucleotides matching TRBD1. CDR3 length equals 16 residues. Germline V gene data show CDR1 as LGHDT and CDR2 as YNNKEL (reference sequence). V gave up 0 bases and J gave up 3 bases; unmatched junction bases: 4. CDR3 protein: CASSQDGTGNYNEQFF. DNA for the CDR3: TGTGCCAGCAGCCAAGATGGGACAGGAAACTACAATGAGCAGTTCTTC.

This clone came up once. This chain joins TRBV5-6 and TRBJ1-2, with D maybe TRBD1 (6 bases). V gave up 3 bases and J gave up 5 bases, with 17 bases separating them. The CDR3 consists of 15 residues. Germline CDR1 reads SGHDT; CDR2 reads YYEEEE. CDR3 sequence reads: CASSWDGPRGYGYTF. DNA for the CDR3: TGTGCCAGCAGCTGGGACGGCCCTAGGGGGTATGGCTACACCTTC. Complete variable domain (other parts from reference TRBV5-6 and TRBJ1-2): DAGVTQSPTHLIKTRGQQVTLRCSPKSGHDTVSWYQQALGQGPQFIFQYYEEEERQRGNFPDRFSGHQFPNYSSELNVNALLLGDSALYLCASSWDGPRGYGYTFGSGTRLTVV.